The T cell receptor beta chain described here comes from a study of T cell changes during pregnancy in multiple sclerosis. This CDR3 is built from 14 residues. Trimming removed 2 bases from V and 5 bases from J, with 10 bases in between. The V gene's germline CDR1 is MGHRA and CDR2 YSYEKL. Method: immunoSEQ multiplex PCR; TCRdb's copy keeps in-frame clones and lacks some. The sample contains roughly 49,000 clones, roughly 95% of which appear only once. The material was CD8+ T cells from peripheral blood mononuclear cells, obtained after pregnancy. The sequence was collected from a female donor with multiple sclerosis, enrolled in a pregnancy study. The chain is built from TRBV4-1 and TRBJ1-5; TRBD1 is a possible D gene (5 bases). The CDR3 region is CASSQPWGDQPQHF. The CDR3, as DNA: TGCGCCAGCAGCCAACCTTGGGGGGATCAGCCCCAGCATTTT.